This TCR beta chain was captured in a study of OX40 agonist ivuxolimab in advanced cancers. For the study at large: Ivuxolimab, an agonistic anti-OX40 (CD134) antibody, was given to patients.

TCRdb's table, derived via immunoSEQ multiplex PCR, lists solely in-frame clones and lacks some. The sample has tens of thousands of clones; 65% to 75% are singletons. In regard to this clone: Its target is not known.

Germline CDR1 is MNHEY and CDR2 is SVGAGI. CDR3 length: 13 residues. With V trimmed by 3 bases and J by 13 bases, 6 bases remained unmatched. General study findings and limits: The authors did not determine the antigen specificity of the expanded peripheral T cells.

This receptor was obtained from an adult with an advanced solid tumor such as melanoma, head and neck, liver or kidney cancer. Here the sequenced sample was CD4+ or CD8+ T cells sorted from blood, taken in a trial of the OX40 agonist ivuxolimab. This rearrangement joins TRBV6-5 to TRBJ2-3; TRBD2 matches 11 bases. CDR3 loop: CASSYIAGGPEYF. The DNA for the CDR3 is TGTGCCAGCAGTTATATAGCGGGGGGGCCTGAGTATTTT.